Listed here is a single T cell receptor beta chain. This clone showed up just a few times. It has no known antigen specificity. Base qualities are missing; no much larger clone stands one base away. This record belongs to a study of OX40 agonist ivuxolimab in advanced cancers. In the study overall: Ivuxolimab, which targeted the costimulatory receptor OX40 (CD134), was an agonistic, fully human IgG2 monoclonal antibody. Prior anti-PD-1, anti-PD-L1 or anti-CTLA-4 therapy was permitted, and checkpoint inhibitors had been received by less than 45% of dose-escalation patients. Intravenous ivuxolimab was administered to patients every 2 weeks at six dose levels: 0.01, 0.1, 0.3, 1.5, 3 and 10 mg/kg. Partial responses occurred in three dose-escalation patients, of whom one had hepatocellular carcinoma and two had cutaneous melanoma. Among the roughly 52 dose-escalation patients, around 19 had hepatocellular carcinoma, 15 or so melanoma, 9 renal cell carcinoma and 9 head and neck cancer. Peripheral TCRbeta sequencing was intended to test whether TCR sequence diversity was altered and clonal T-cell expansion was caused by ivuxolimab. The paper reports the monotherapy dose-escalation portion (N of about 54 patients) of the phase I ivuxolimab trial. In the dose-escalation cohort, 75% to 90% of patients were male, and the mean age was 60 years with a range of roughly 20 to 79.

Results the study describes overall, beyond this receptor: Low levels of normalized T-cell clonal expansion were also seen in some patients who did not respond. In the 0.1-3.0 mg/kg groups, partial responders had among the lowest normalized peripheral clonal expansion, particularly in CD8+ T cells. Antigen specificity was not determined for the clonally expanded peripheral T cells. At doses from 0.1 to 3.0 mg/kg, clonal expansion was seen in both CD4+ and CD8+ blood T cells between baseline and week 6. On average, CD8+ T cells showed more expanded clones than CD4+ T cells after ivuxolimab.

Genomic DNA was isolated from the sorted cells so that the TCRbeta CDR3 region could be sequenced. The immunoSEQ Assay was used to sequence the TCRbeta CDR3 regions. The table comes from immuneACCESS by way of TCRdb, which keeps in-frame sequences with V and J called. Part of the clones is missing from these tables; in studies checked, under half for an unresolved V gene and the rest for unknown reasons. The sample contains about 60,000 clones, over 80% of them found a single time. The ten largest clones add up to roughly 0.6% of the sample. Patients with autoimmune disease history or receiving systemic immunosuppression were excluded from the trial. Peripheral blood for TCR sequencing was collected from all dose cohorts at baseline, on cycle 4 day 1, and on cycle 7 day 1. Samples came from an open-label, multicenter, first-in-human phase I dose-escalation trial of ivuxolimab. Adults with locally advanced or metastatic melanoma, renal cell, hepatocellular, or head and neck squamous cell carcinoma were enrolled in the trial. CD4+ and CD8+ T cells were sorted separately from peripheral blood before TCR sequencing.

Looking up the germline V gene yields CDR1 SGHTA and CDR2 FQGNSA. Counted from cysteine to phenylalanine, this CDR3 has 15 amino acids. The only DNA kept is the CDR3, 45 bases in frame from the first base. Trimming costs V 5 bases and J 4 bases, and their ends lie 15 bases apart. Sequences were derived from CD4+ or CD8+ T cells sorted from blood, sampled in a trial of the OX40 agonist ivuxolimab. The chain links TRBV7-2 with TRBJ2-1; TRBD1 is possibly the D segment (6 matching bases). This TCR came from an adult with an advanced solid tumor such as melanoma, head and neck, liver or kidney cancer. DNA sequence: TGTGCCAGCAGCCAAAGGACAGATAGATACAATGAGCAGTTCTTC. It encodes CASSQRTDRYNEQFF. Where the CDR3 stops, the reference TRBV7-2 and TRBJ2-1 genes take over; the full variable domain is GAGVSQSPSNKVTEKGKDVELRCDPISGHTALYWYRQSLGQGLEFLIYFQGNSAPDKSGLPSDRFSAERTGGSVSTLTIQRTQQEDSAVYLCASSQRTDRYNEQFFGPGTRLTVL.